This T cell receptor beta chain was observed in a study of T cells in Graves' hyperthyroidism and ophthalmopathy. A lack of ophthalmopathy progression within 18 months defined stable Graves' hyperthyroidism. Orbital computed tomography and thyroid ultrasound, together with serum TRAb and thyroxine and clinical symptoms, were used for diagnoses. PBMCs were sourced from about 10 ml fresh peripheral blood. CDR1 and CDR2 (germline): MGHRA, YSYEKL. The CDR3 sequence is 14 residues long. Trimming removed 1 base at V and 1 base at J, with 7 bases between. RNA transcripts served as the template for amplifying TCR beta CDR3 regions. With the HTBI primer set, the TCR CDR3 went through a first round of RT-PCR. TCRdb processed the multiplex PCR reads anew with MiXCR; each CDR3 protein has one entry. Seen here are about 350,000 distinct CDR3 sequences, about 18% observed once, and the top ten hold around 3.4%. Many counts were recorded for this clonotype.

Sequenced material: blood. The chain links TRBV4-1 to TRBJ1-1; the D is unclear. The clonotype was recovered from a woman aged 18-30 years with Graves' hyperthyroidism. The CDR3 DNA follows: TGCGCCAGCAGCCAAGGTCGGGGGAACACTGAAGCTTTCTTT. It is translated as CASSQGRGNTEAFF.